Listed here are 27 T cell receptor beta chains from one sample, sequenced in a study of cytomegalovirus exposure and HLA in healthy donors. PCR employed 60 Vbeta and 13 Jbeta primers. TCRdb keeps only in-frame clones here, not all; method: immunoSEQ multiplex PCR. In all, the sample yields approximately 75,000 clones. Input material: PBMCs. The source is a man aged 35-49 years in good health and CMV-seronegative.

The chain recombines TRBV30 with TRBJ2-7; D is perhaps TRBD1 (6 bases). From germline, CDR1 is GTSNPN and CDR2 SVGIG (reference sequence). Trimming pared 7 bases from V and 2 bases from J, leaving 24 bases between. The CDR3 loop spans 16 amino acids. CDR3 sequence (DNA): TGTGCCTTCCCACGGAAAGACATGAGGACAGCCTACGAGCAGTACTTC. Residues: CAFPRKDMRTAYEQYF.

V is TRBV2 and J is TRBJ2-7; the D gene is possibly TRBD2 (6 bases). The CDR3 length is 15 residues. The V end was cut by 3 bases, the J end by 6 bases, with 18 bases between. Germline CDR1 SNHLY, CDR2 FYNNEI. This CDR3 is CASSDDTGLFGEQYF. CDR3 in DNA: TGTGCCAGCAGTGACGACACGGGACTTTTCGGCGAGCAGTACTTC.

The chain recombines TRBV2 with TRBJ2-7, with TRBD2 identical over 11 bases. Germline values: CDR1 SNHLY, CDR2 FYNNEI. After removal of 6 bases from V and 6 bases from J, the junction contained 4 bases not matched to a gene. CDR3 size: 13 residues. Here the CDR3 reads CASRAGTSGEQYF. CDR3 nucleotides: TGTGCCAGCAGGGCCGGGACTAGCGGCGAGCAGTACTTC.

The CDR3 DNA reads TGTGCCAGCAGTCCCCCGAGGGGGACGAACTCCTACAATGAGCAGTTCTTC. Amino acids: CASSPPRGTNSYNEQFF. J is TRBJ2-1 and V is TRBV27, with a possible D match to TRBD1 (6 bases). Per germline, CDR1 MNHEY and CDR2 SMNVEV (reference sequence). The CDR3 is 17 residues long. V lost 5 bases, J lost 0 bases, and 17 bases lay in between.

This chain connects TRBV2 to TRBJ1-3; D may be TRBD1 (5 bases). Trimming left V 1 base short and J 4 bases short, with 8 bases between. Germline CDR1 SNHLY, CDR2 FYNNEI. The CDR3 loop spans 14 amino acids. The CDR3 is CASSEVAGGNTIYF. The CDR3 DNA reads as TGTGCCAGCAGTGAAGTAGCAGGGGGAAACACCATATATTTT.

The rearrangement links TRBV5-4 to TRBJ2-3; tentatively, D is TRBD2 (6 bases). V was pared by 3 bases and J by 3 bases, with 20 bases between. Per germline, CDR1 SGHNT and CDR2 YYREEE (reference sequence). There are 17 residues in the CDR3. CDR3 sequence (DNA): TGTGCCAGCAGCTCGGCTGGAGGGGAGAGACCAACAGATACGCAGTATTTT. Translated: CASSSAGGERPTDTQYF.

The rearrangement links TRBV27 to TRBJ2-5; 7 nucleotides match TRBD2. Germline CDR1 and CDR2: MNHEY and SMNVEV (reference sequence). Trimming cost V 5 bases and J 4 bases; bases outside gene matches: 4. The length of the CDR3 is 13 residues. As DNA, the CDR3 is TGTGCCAGCAGTCCGGGGGGAGGAGAGACCCAGTACTTC. It specifies CASSPGGGETQYF.

The chain combines TRBV18 with TRBJ2-7; the D is unclear. CDR1 and CDR2 from the germline V gene are KGHSH and LQKENI. V dropped 6 bases and J dropped 2 bases, with 17 bases sitting between them. There are 15 residues in the CDR3. For the CDR3, the DNA is TGTGCCAGCTCGAACCGGTGGTATCCCACCTACGAGCAGTACTTC. This sequence encodes CASSNRWYPTYEQYF.

The chain carries TRBV4-2 and TRBJ1-5, with 7 bases matching TRBD1. Germline-derived CDR1 and CDR2 are LGHNA and YNFKEQ. The CDR3 spans 16 residues. The ends lost 3 bases at V and 3 bases at J; junction bases unmatched: 8. The CDR3 coding sequence is TGTGCCAGCAGCCATGAAACACAGGGGAACAATCAGCCCCAGCATTTT. This codes for CASSHETQGNNQPQHF.

CDR3 region: CASSVNADTGELFF. The CDR3 DNA follows: TGTGCCAGCAGCGTTAATGCGGATACCGGGGAGCTGTTTTTT. This chain links TRBV9 with TRBJ2-2; no firm D call. V lost 2 bases and J 5 bases, leaving 10 bases between the germline ends. The CDR3 totals 14 residues. Per the germline V gene, CDR1 is SGDLS and CDR2 is YYNGEE.

The CDR3 sequence is CASRLWRDNEQFF. The CDR3 DNA follows: TGCGCCAGCCGCCTCTGGAGGGACAATGAGCAGTTCTTC. V is TRBV10-2 and J is TRBJ2-1; perhaps TRBD2 as D (6 bases). The CDR3 length is 13 residues. Trimming left V 8 bases short and J 5 bases short, with 13 bases between. Per the germline V gene, CDR1 is WSHSY and CDR2 is SAAADI.

As for this clone: Given the absence of the conserved phenylalanine or tryptophan at the CDR3 end, a read error is likely. This rearrangement joins TRBV19 to TRBJ1-5; TRBD1 matches at 7 bases. V shed 1 base and J 6 bases; nucleotides not matched to a gene: 12. Germline lookup yields CDR1 LNHDA and CDR2 SQIVND (reference sequence). This CDR3 has 17 residues. CDR3 residues: CASSIGGGEAFGQPQHL. As DNA, the CDR3 is TGTGCCAGTAGTATAGGAGGGGGCGAGGCCTTCGGTCAGCCCCAGCATCTT.

CDR3 residues: CASLPGGTTDTQYF. In DNA form, the CDR3 reads TGTGCCAGCTTACCCGGGGGGACCACAGATACGCAGTATTTT. The chain joins TRBV6-1 to TRBJ2-3; TRBD2 matches at 7 bases. This CDR3 has 14 residues. The ends lost 8 bases at V and 2 bases at J; junction bases unmatched: 7. The germline gives CDR1 MNHNS, CDR2 SASEGT.

Notes on this clone: One end of the junction fails to match germline, which may point to a read error. This chain joins TRBV5-4 and TRBJ2-5, with a tentative D call TRBD2 (6 bases). From germline, CDR1 is SGHNT and CDR2 YYREEE (reference sequence). There are 11 residues in the CDR3. CDR3 coding DNA: TGTGCCGCGCTCTCGGGGGAGACCCGGTACTTC. Residues: CAALSGETRYF.

This sequence joins TRBV5-4 and TRBJ1-1; 7 bases match TRBD1. With V trimmed by 3 bases and J by 4 bases, 3 bases remained unmatched. This CDR3 comprises 13 residues. Germline V gene lookup returns CDR1 SGHNT and CDR2 YYREEE (reference sequence). CDR3 coding DNA: TGTGCCAGCAGCTCACAGGGGATCACTGAAGCTTTCTTT. Translated, it gives CASSSQGITEAFF.

The chain joins TRBV6-6 to TRBJ2-1; D possibly corresponds to TRBD1 (6 bases). This CDR3 spans 14 amino acids. From germline, CDR1 is MNHNY and CDR2 SVGAGI (reference sequence). Trimming took 2 bases from V and 5 from J, leaving 10 bases between them. The CDR3 sequence is CASSYGQRNNEQFF. The CDR3 DNA sequence: TGTGCCAGCAGTTACGGACAGAGGAACAATGAGCAGTTCTTC.

The rearrangement links TRBV7-9 to TRBJ2-7; 11 positions agree with TRBD2. The CDR3 runs to 18 residues. J was trimmed by 2 bases and V by 6 bases; bases with no gene match: 15. The V gene's germline CDR1 is SEHNR and CDR2 FQNEAQ (reference sequence). DNA of the CDR3: TGTGCCAGCAGTTCTACCATCATGACTAGCGGGGAACCCTACGAGCAGTACTTC. It encodes CASSSTIMTSGEPYEQYF.

For the CDR3, the DNA is TGTGCCAGCAGTTTAAAGGGGTATCAGCCCCAGCATTTT. Its translation: CASSLKGYQPQHF. This chain links TRBV27 with TRBJ1-5; the D gene is possibly TRBD1 (5 bases). Germline values: CDR1 MNHEY, CDR2 SMNVEV (reference sequence). V dropped 2 bases and J dropped 5 bases, with 7 bases sitting between them. CDR3 length equals 13 residues.

V and J are TRBV30 and TRBJ2-3; D unclear. Trimming removed 2 bases at V and 6 bases at J, with 15 bases between. Per the germline V gene, CDR1 is GTSNPN and CDR2 is SVGIG (reference sequence). This CDR3 has 14 amino acids. The CDR3 loop is CAWSKSFQKDTQYF. The CDR3 bases are TGTGCCTGGAGTAAAAGTTTTCAGAAGGATACGCAGTATTTT.

V usage is TRBV6-6 and J usage is TRBJ1-5; 7 bases are shared with TRBD1. CDR3 length equals 16 residues. V was clipped by 8 bases and J by 1 base; unmatched bases: 11. CDR1 is MNHNY, CDR2 SVGAGI, per germline (reference sequence). The CDR3 bases are TGTGCCAGCTCGAACGCAGGGGGTAGCAGCAATCAGCCCCAGCATTTT. Its protein product is CASSNAGGSSNQPQHF.

The chain uses TRBV27 and TRBJ1-1; the D gene is possibly TRBD1 (6 bases). There are 14 residues in the CDR3. Trimming left V 3 bases short and J 3 bases short, with 11 bases between. Germline V gene data show CDR1 as MNHEY and CDR2 as SMNVEV (reference sequence). In DNA, the CDR3 is TGTGCCAGCAGTTTCCAGGGGAAATACACTGAAGCTTTCTTT. Translation gives CASSFQGKYTEAFF.

The gene calls are TRBV5-3 and TRBJ1-1, with 7 bases aligning to TRBD1. TRBV5-3 is an ORF, and what it does is uncertain. Germline trimming cut 4 bases from V and 1 base from J; bases unmatched to any gene: 1. The CDR3 covers 13 residues. In nucleotides, the CDR3 is TGTGCCAGAAGCGGGACAGAGAACACTGAAGCTTTCTTT. It specifies CARSGTENTEAFF.

This chain joins TRBV6-5 and TRBJ1-2; 9 bases map to TRBD1. Trimming at V came to 6 bases and at J to 7 bases, leaving 3 bases not matched to a gene. Germline lookup yields CDR1 MNHEY and CDR2 SVGAGI. The CDR3 spans 12 residues. CDR3 sequence (DNA): TGTGCCAGCAGCAGGACAGGGGCTGGCTACACCTTC. It codes for CASSRTGAGYTF.

The chain recombines TRBV7-8 with TRBJ2-3, with D possibly matching TRBD2 (5 bases). With 2 bases removed from V and 5 bases from J, the gap between germline ends came to 11 bases. Per germline, CDR1 SGHVS and CDR2 FQNEAQ. The CDR3 sequence is 14 residues long. As DNA, the CDR3 is TGTGCCAGCAGCTTAAGTAGCGCCGAAGATACGCAGTATTTT. Its translation: CASSLSSAEDTQYF.

V is TRBV29-1 and J is TRBJ2-1, with 10 positions matching TRBD2. The CDR3 length is 15 residues. Looked up from germline, CDR1 is SQVTM and CDR2 is ANQGSEA. Germline trimming cut 8 bases from V and 7 bases from J; bases unmatched to any gene: 14. The CDR3 nucleotides read TGCAGCTCACAAGAACCGGGACTAGCGAATAATGAGCAGTTCTTC. Its translation: CSSQEPGLANNEQFF.

The chain is built from TRBV6-5 and TRBJ2-7; D not certain. Trimming left V 7 bases short and J 3 bases short, with 7 bases between. The germline CDR1 and CDR2 sequences are MNHEY and SVGAGI. The CDR3 runs to 11 residues. The CDR3 here is CASTLGYEQYF. The DNA for the CDR3 is TGTGCCAGCACCCTAGGCTACGAGCAGTACTTC.

The J gene is TRBJ1-1, the V gene TRBV7-8; D gene ambiguous. CDR3 size: 14 residues. The V gene lost 6 bases and the J gene lost 1 base, with 12 bases spanning the gap. Germline CDR1 is SGHVS and CDR2 is FQNEAQ. Here the CDR3 reads CASSPVLPNTEAFF. DNA of the CDR3: TGTGCCAGCAGTCCTGTACTACCGAACACTGAAGCTTTCTTT.